One sample yielded the 9 T cell receptor beta chains listed below, sequenced in a study of blood T cell repertoires in COVID-19. Clones were read by immunoSEQ multiplex PCR, and TCRdb kept only the in-frame ones, dropping some. Among 250,000 to 400,000 clones listed, roughly 89% were seen once. Sequencing used PBMCs or T cells enriched from blood (not recorded which). These receptors were collected from a man between 60 and 75 years old who had recovered from COVID-19.

This chain joins TRBV5-5 and TRBJ1-1; D unclear. CDR3 length: 14 residues. Trimming removed 0 bases from V and 7 bases from J, with 13 bases in between. Germline CDR1 reads SGHKS; CDR2 reads YYEKEE (reference sequence). In nucleotides, the CDR3 is TGTGCCAGCAGCTTGGACGGAGGTGCGTTTGAAGCTTTCTTT. Residues: CASSLDGGAFEAFF. Looking up the rest from reference TRBV5-5 and TRBJ1-1 gives the full variable domain: DAGVTQSPTHLIKTRGQQVTLRCSPISGHKSVSWYQQVLGQGPQFIFQYYEKEERGRGNFPDRFSARQFPNYSSELNVNALLLGDSALYLCASSLDGGAFEAFFGQGTRLTVV.

This chain uses TRBV7-9 with TRBJ2-3; 7 nucleotides match TRBD2. In germline, CDR1 is SEHNR, CDR2 FQNEAQ (reference sequence). The CDR3 extends over 14 amino acids. V gave up 5 bases and J gave up 4 bases; unmatched junction bases: 6. The CDR3: CASSRGGGADTQYF. The CDR3, as DNA: TGTGCCAGCAGCCGCGGGGGAGGGGCAGATACGCAGTATTTT.

The chain uses TRBV7-9 and TRBJ2-3, with D perhaps matching TRBD2 (6 bases). Germline assignment: CDR1 SEHNR and CDR2 FQNEAQ (reference sequence). CDR3 length equals 14 residues. V was cut by 4 bases and J by 0 bases, with 8 bases left in between. The CDR3 nucleotides read TGTGCCAGCAGCTCCCGGGAGAGCACAGATACGCAGTATTTT. Its translation is CASSSRESTDTQYF. The variable domain in full, with the rest retrieved from reference TRBV7-9 and TRBJ2-3, is DTGVSQNPRHKITKRGQNVTFRCDPISEHNRLYWYRQTLGQGPEFLTYFQNEAQLEKSRLLSDRFSAERPKGSFSTLEIQRTEQGDSAMYLCASSSRESTDTQYFGPGTRLTVL.

V usage is TRBV4-3 and J usage is TRBJ2-5; 9 bases map to TRBD2. V was clipped by 1 base and J by 5 bases; unmatched bases: 11. CDR3 length: 17 amino acids. The germline V gene encodes CDR1 LGHNA and CDR2 YSLEER. Here the CDR3 DNA reads TGCGCCAGCAGCCAAGCCTTCGGGCTAGCGGGAAAGGAGACCCAGTACTTC. Translating it yields CASSQAFGLAGKETQYF.

The genes are TRBV28 and TRBJ1-2, with 7 nucleotides matching TRBD1. V trimming: 5 bases; J trimming: 8 bases; junction bases outside the gene matches: 14. The CDR3 loop spans 15 amino acids. Germline-derived CDR1 and CDR2 are MDHEN and SYDVKM. The CDR3 DNA reads as TGTGCCAGCAGTAAAGATTTTAGGGGGCTTGGAGGCTACACCTTC. Its translation is CASSKDFRGLGGYTF.

This chain connects TRBV28 to TRBJ1-2; unclear D gene. From germline, CDR1 is MDHEN and CDR2 SYDVKM. V was shortened by 3 bases and J by 8 bases, with 10 bases between the two germline ends. This CDR3 comprises 12 residues. The CDR3 nucleotides are TGTGCCAGCAGTTTCCTGGGGAGAGGCTACACCTTC. Protein: CASSFLGRGYTF.

The chain couples TRBV5-6 to TRBJ2-4; possibly TRBD2 for D (5 bases). The CDR3 loop spans 16 amino acids. V was trimmed by 3 bases and J by 5 bases, leaving 18 bases between them. CDR1 is SGHDT and CDR2 is YYEEEE in the germline V gene. The DNA of the CDR3 is TGTGCCAGCAGCTCTCAGGAGGAAAGAACCCAAAACATTCAGTACTTC. This gives the protein CASSSQEERTQNIQYF.

The J gene is TRBJ1-1, the V gene TRBV18; D call uncertain. The length of the CDR3 is 13 residues. The V and J ends lost 4 bases and 2 bases respectively, with 8 bases between them. CDR1 is KGHSH, CDR2 LQKENI, per germline. CDR3 residues: CASSLQVNTEAFF. The DNA of the CDR3 is TGTGCCAGCTCACTTCAGGTAAACACTGAAGCTTTCTTT.

The V and J genes are TRBV28 and TRBJ1-1, with 7 nucleotides matching TRBD1. CDR1 and CDR2 (germline): MDHEN, SYDVKM. The CDR3 sequence is 16 residues long. V gave up 6 bases and J gave up 5 bases; unmatched junction bases: 15. CDR3 sequence (DNA): TGTGCCAGCAGCCTAACCCCCGACAGGGCGGGAACTGAAGCTTTCTTT. This gives the protein CASSLTPDRAGTEAFF.